These T cell receptor beta chains were read from a single sample in a study of blood T cell repertoires in COVID-19. The assay was immunoSEQ multiplex PCR, and TCRdb's table has in-frame clones only and misses some. The sample contains some 190,000 clones, around nine tenths of which appear only once. Sequencing was carried out using peripheral blood. The receptors derive from a man between 18 and 29 years old with active or convalescent COVID-19. The CDR3 runs from the conserved cysteine through the conserved F or W. D genes are given only for firm matches. The size entry is marked missing in some rows and otherwise reads once, few, many or a size class.

>TRBV27|-|TRBJ1-2|-
CASSLRPQGGYGYTF
TGTGCCAGCAGTTTAAGACCCCAGGGAGGCTATGGCTACACCTTC
>TRBV10-3|-|TRBJ1-5|-
CAIENAFASPKYSNQPQHF
TGTGCCATCGAAAATGCCTTTGCGTCTCCCAAATATAGCAATCAGCCCCAGCATTTT
>TRBV7-3|-|TRBJ1-1|TRBD1
CASSSDRVTEAFF
TGTGCCAGCAGCTCGGACAGGGTCACTGAAGCTTTCTTT
>TRBV15|-|TRBJ1-1|TRBD1
CATSRGNTGGTEAFF
TGTGCCACCAGCAGAGGTAACACAGGGGGCACTGAAGCTTTCTTT
>TRBV30|-|TRBJ2-7|TRBD1
CAWSGKRWGQGAYEQYF
TGTGCCTGGAGTGGAAAGCGGTGGGGACAGGGGGCGTACGAGCAGTACTTC
>TRBV6-5|-|TRBJ2-7|TRBD1
CASRDSSYEQYF
TGTGCATCCCGGGACAGCTCCTACGAGCAGTACTTC
>TRBV12-3/TRBV12-4|-|TRBJ1-1|-
CASSIRGSEAFF
TGTGCCAGCAGCATCAGGGGCTCTGAAGCTTTCTTT
>TRBV10-3|-|TRBJ2-3|-
CAISSSTDTQYF
TGTGCCATCAGTTCCTCCACAGATACGCAGTATTTT
>TRBV7-9|-|TRBJ1-1|-
CASSYTGLAEAFF
TGTGCCAGCAGCTACACAGGGTTGGCTGAAGCTTTCTTT
>TRBV6-5|-|TRBJ2-7|-
CASSRDLAEQYF
TGTGCCAGCAGTCGGGATCTCGCCGAGCAGTACTTC
>TRBV11-1|-|TRBJ2-2|-
CASSLSRLNTGELFF
TGTGCCAGCAGCTTATCCCGCCTAAACACCGGGGAGCTGTTTTTT
>TRBV18|-|TRBJ2-1|TRBD1
CASSPETGTGANEQFF
TGTGCCAGCTCACCAGAGACCGGGACAGGGGCCAATGAGCAGTTCTTC
>TRBV30|-|TRBJ1-2|TRBD1
CAWGQGNYGYTF
TGTGCCTGGGGACAGGGGAACTATGGCTACACCTTC
>TRBV30|-|TRBJ1-6|-
CAWSRREVHFGGSPLHF
TGTGCCTGGAGTCGGAGGGAGGTCCACTTTGGAGGTTCACCCCTCCACTTT
>TRBV7-9|-|TRBJ1-4|-
CASSLTRTVNNEKLFF
TGTGCCAGCAGCTTGACCAGGACAGTTAATAATGAAAAACTGTTTTTT
>TRBV19|-|TRBJ2-3|-
CASSNRRPGTDTQYF
TGTGCCAGTAGTAATCGGCGGCCAGGCACAGATACGCAGTATTTT
>TRBV7-2|-|TRBJ2-7|-
CASSTALGGLGYYEQYF
TGTGCCAGCAGCACGGCACTCGGGGGGCTTGGGTATTACGAGCAGTACTTC
>TRBV6-5|-|TRBJ1-1|-
CASRTDTNTEAFF
TGTGCCAGCAGGACAGATACTAACACTGAAGCTTTCTTT
>TRBV19|-|TRBJ1-4|-
CASSLLGAGTNEKLFF
TGTGCCAGTAGTCTCCTTGGGGCCGGCACTAATGAAAAACTGTTTTTT
>TRBV27|few|TRBJ1-1|TRBD1
CASSLLGQGGHTEAFF
TGTGCCAGCAGTTTATTGGGACAGGGAGGTCACACTGAAGCTTTCTTT
>TRBV2|-|TRBJ2-1|-
CASNGRQGVFDEQFF
TGTGCCAGCAATGGTAGGCAGGGCGTCTTCGATGAGCAGTTCTTC
>TRBV6-2/TRBV6-3|-|TRBJ2-2|-
CASSYSIEPADINTGELFF
TGTGCCAGCAGTTACTCGATTGAGCCGGCCGACATAAACACCGGGGAGCTGTTTTTT
>TRBV6-6|-|TRBJ1-2|-
CASSQTVGNGYTF
TGTGCCAGCAGTCAGACAGTGGGGAACGGCTACACCTTC
>TRBV7-2|-|TRBJ1-4|-
CASSPMGGIEKLFF
TGTGCCAGCAGCCCGATGGGGGGGATTGAAAAACTGTTTTTT
>TRBV20-1|-|TRBJ2-5|-
CSAKRQETQYF
TGCAGTGCTAAGAGGCAAGAGACCCAGTACTTC
>TRBV6-1|-|TRBJ2-2|-
CASSELDRLGELFF
TGTGCCAGCAGTGAACTCGACAGGCTTGGGGAGCTGTTTTTT
>TRBV12-3/TRBV12-4|-|TRBJ2-2|-
CASSLSGAGELFF
TGTGCCAGCAGCCTGTCCGGGGCCGGGGAGCTGTTTTTT
>TRBV9|-|TRBJ2-1|-
CASSVDSGKVVEQFF
TGTGCCAGCAGCGTAGACTCAGGGAAGGTCGTTGAGCAGTTCTTC
>TRBV27|-|TRBJ2-7|TRBD1
CASSRAGTGAEQYF
TGTGCCAGCAGTCGCGCCGGGACAGGGGCCGAGCAGTACTTC
>TRBV11-2|-|TRBJ1-6|TRBD1
CASSWDREGPLHF
TGTGCCAGCAGCTGGGACAGGGAGGGACCCCTCCACTTT
>TRBV25-1|-|TRBJ2-7|TRBD2
CASSGGSRYEQYF
TGTGCCAGCAGTGGCGGGAGCAGATACGAGCAGTACTTC
>TRBV27|-|TRBJ2-2|-
CASSFQAANTGELFF
TGTGCCAGCAGTTTTCAGGCCGCGAACACCGGGGAGCTGTTTTTT
>TRBV3-1/TRBV3-2|once|TRBJ1-6|-
CASSQGGVGYNSPLHF
TGTGCCAGCAGCCAAGGGGGGGTCGGATATAATTCACCCCTCCACTTT
>TRBV4-1|-|TRBJ1-1|TRBD1
CASSQTGVAEAFF
TGCGCCAGCAGCCAGACAGGGGTGGCTGAAGCTTTCTTT
>TRBV2|few|TRBJ1-2|-
CASSDRDGGFYGYTF
TGTGCCAGCAGTGACCGGGACGGAGGGTTCTATGGCTACACCTTC
>TRBV11-2|many|TRBJ2-1|TRBD1
CASSLGQSSYNEQFF
TGTGCCAGCAGCTTGGGACAGAGCTCCTACAATGAGCAGTTCTTC
>TRBV6-5|-|TRBJ1-1|-
CASTSQGTAEAFF
TGTGCCAGCACCTCACAGGGTACGGCTGAAGCTTTCTTT
>TRBV2|-|TRBJ2-5|-
CASSLEETQYF
TGTGCCAGCAGTTTAGAAGAGACCCAGTACTTC
>TRBV5-1|-|TRBJ2-3|-
CASMEGGSTDTQYF
TGCGCCAGCATGGAGGGTGGAAGCACAGATACGCAGTATTTT
>TRBV6-5|-|TRBJ1-5|TRBD1
CASTPGTENQPQHF
TGTGCCAGCACCCCCGGGACAGAAAATCAGCCCCAGCATTTT
>TRBV28|-|TRBJ2-5|TRBD1
CASSSPDRVETQYF
TGTGCCAGCAGTTCTCCGGACAGGGTGGAGACCCAGTACTTC
>TRBV12-3/TRBV12-4|-|TRBJ2-2|-
CASSTGGPGELFF
TGTGCCAGCAGTACTGGTGGGCCCGGGGAGCTGTTTTTT
>TRBV10-3|-|TRBJ1-2|TRBD1
CATTPGQGFYGYTF
TGTGCCACGACTCCGGGACAGGGGTTCTATGGCTACACCTTC
>TRBV10-3|-|TRBJ2-5|TRBD1
CAIRDYRGEQETQYF
TGTGCCATCAGGGATTACAGGGGAGAGCAAGAGACCCAGTACTTC
>TRBV19|-|TRBJ2-3|-
CASSIEAQPSTDTQYF
TGTGCCAGTAGTATAGAAGCCCAACCTAGCACAGATACGCAGTATTTT
>TRBV25-1|-|TRBJ1-1|-
CASSDYIQISIGTEAFF
TGTGCCAGCAGTGATTACATACAGATCTCCATTGGCACTGAAGCTTTCTTT
>TRBV6-5|-|TRBJ1-2|TRBD1
CASRAGQGAIGYTF
TGTGCCAGCAGGGCCGGACAGGGGGCGATTGGCTACACCTTC
>TRBV10-3|-|TRBJ1-4|-
CAISAANEKLFF
TGTGCCATCAGTGCCGCTAATGAAAAACTGTTTTTT
>TRBV25-1|few|TRBJ1-3|-
CASRETDMNTIYF
TGTGCCAGCAGGGAAACTGATATGAACACCATATATTTT
>TRBV5-1|-|TRBJ1-5|-
CASSRRPLGGGNQPQHF
TGCGCCAGCAGCCGCCGGCCGTTAGGGGGGGGCAATCAGCCCCAGCATTTT
>TRBV5-1|-|TRBJ2-3|TRBD1
CASSSGTGDLDTQYF
TGCGCCAGCAGCTCAGGGACAGGGGACCTGGATACGCAGTATTTT
>TRBV11-2|-|TRBJ2-3|-
CASSLAVDTQYF
TGTGCCAGCAGCTTAGCTGTCGATACGCAGTATTTT
>TRBV5-1|-|TRBJ1-1|-
CASGTGSRTEAFF
TGCGCCAGCGGTACCGGGTCGAGAACTGAAGCTTTCTTT